Each of the 5 T cell receptor beta chains below was sequenced from the same sample in a study of T cell responses to AZD1222 COVID-19 vaccine. Libraries were prepared by immunoSEQ multiplex PCR; TCRdb keeps only in-frame clonotypes and omits some of them. The sample includes 100,000 or so clones, just under 90% seen only once; the top ten take 15% to 20%. The material was peripheral blood, obtained on day 0 of AZD1222 vaccination. These receptors were taken from an adult in good health.

The V call is TRBV3-1 (or the pseudogene TRBV3-2), the J call TRBJ2-3; D not resolved. This CDR3 is built from 16 residues. Trimming took off 4 bases at V and 6 bases at J, with 20 bases between the two ends. In germline, CDR1 is LGHDT, CDR2 YNNKEL (reference sequence). CDR3 sequence reads: CASSRVLTPRNDTQYF. The CDR3 DNA is TGTGCCAGCAGCCGGGTTCTCACTCCTCGAAATGATACGCAGTATTTT.

This chain links TRBV5-4 with TRBJ2-7, with D uncertain. CDR1 SGHNT and CDR2 YYREEE come from the germline V gene (reference sequence). Trimming took off 4 bases at V and 4 bases at J, with 18 bases between the two ends. The CDR3 has 15 residues. Here the CDR3 reads CASSPTTPPAYEQYF. In DNA, the CDR3 is TGTGCCAGCAGCCCTACGACTCCCCCTGCGTACGAGCAGTACTTC.

The sample holds one count of this clone. This chain uses TRBV10-3 with TRBJ1-1; maybe TRBD1 (5 bases). The CDR3 loop spans 12 amino acids. Trimming shortened V by 7 bases and J by 3 bases, and 9 bases separated the two germline ends. Germline V lookup: CDR1 ENHRY, CDR2 SYGVKD. The CDR3 region has the DNA TGTGCCATCATGGGCAGGGACACTGAAGCTTTCTTT. It codes for CAIMGRDTEAFF.

The gene calls are TRBV5-1 and TRBJ1-3; D remains ambiguous. The V end lost 5 bases, the J end lost 4 bases, and 10 bases lay between the germline ends. This CDR3 is built from 13 residues. Germline loops: CDR1 SGHRS, CDR2 YFSETQ. For the CDR3, the DNA is TGCGCCAGCAGGGAGGGTTCCGGAAACACCATATATTTT. It translates to CASREGSGNTIYF.

This chain links TRBV7-3 with TRBJ1-1; D remains unclear. This CDR3 is built from 13 residues. V was cut by 3 bases and J by 5 bases, with 10 bases left in between. Per germline, CDR1 SGHTA and CDR2 FQGTGA. For the CDR3, the DNA is TGTGCCAGCAGCTTTGCATACCTGACTGAAGCTTTCTTT. Amino acids: CASSFAYLTEAFF.